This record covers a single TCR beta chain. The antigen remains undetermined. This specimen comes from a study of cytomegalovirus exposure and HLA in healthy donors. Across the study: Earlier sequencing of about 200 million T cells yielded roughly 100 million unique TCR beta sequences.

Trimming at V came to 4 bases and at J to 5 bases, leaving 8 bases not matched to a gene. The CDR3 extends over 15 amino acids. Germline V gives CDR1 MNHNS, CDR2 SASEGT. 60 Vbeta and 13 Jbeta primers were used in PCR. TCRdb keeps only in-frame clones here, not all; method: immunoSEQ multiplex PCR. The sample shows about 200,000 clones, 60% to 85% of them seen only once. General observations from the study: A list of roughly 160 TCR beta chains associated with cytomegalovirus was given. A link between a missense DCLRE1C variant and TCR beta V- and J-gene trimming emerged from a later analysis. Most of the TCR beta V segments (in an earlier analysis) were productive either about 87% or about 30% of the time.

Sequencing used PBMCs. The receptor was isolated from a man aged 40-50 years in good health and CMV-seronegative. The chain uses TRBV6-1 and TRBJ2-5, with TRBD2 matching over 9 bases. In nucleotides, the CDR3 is TGTGCCAGCAGTGCGTCTAGCGGGGAATGGGAGACCCAGTACTTC. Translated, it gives CASSASSGEWETQYF.